This T cell receptor beta chain originates from a study of T cell responses to AZD1222 COVID-19 vaccine. Libraries were prepared by immunoSEQ multiplex PCR; TCRdb keeps only in-frame clonotypes and omits some of them. Of 150,000 to 200,000 clones listed, around 90% were seen once; the top ten hold roughly 6.5%. This CDR3 spans 14 amino acids. Trimming cost V 4 bases and J 2 bases; bases outside gene matches: 4. The germline CDR1 and CDR2 sequences are SGHRS and YFSETQ. This receptor was obtained from an adult in good health. This sequence joins TRBV5-1 and TRBJ2-3, with 7 positions matching TRBD1. Material: peripheral blood, obtained on day 0 of AZD1222 vaccination. CDR3 sequence reads: CASSQGQTTDTQYF. The CDR3 region has the DNA TGCGCCAGCAGCCAGGGACAGACCACAGATACGCAGTATTTT.